The 8 T cell receptor beta chains in this list originate from one sample, sequenced in a study of blood T cell repertoires in COVID-19. Profiling relied on immunoSEQ multiplex PCR, and the TCRdb table lists in-frame clones only, not all of them. This sample has about 180,000 clones, with just over 85% found just once. Input material: PBMCs or T cells enriched from blood (not recorded which). These receptors all come from a woman younger than 35 who had recovered from COVID-19.

The table lists this clone with a count of one. The chain couples TRBV27 to TRBJ2-7; D possibly corresponds to TRBD1 (6 bases). Germline-derived CDR1 and CDR2 are MNHEY and SMNVEV (reference sequence). The CDR3 length is 13 residues. Trimming removed 2 bases at V and 4 bases at J, with 9 bases between. CDR3 protein: CASSLVQGYEQYF. CDR3 nucleotides: TGTGCCAGCAGTTTAGTCCAGGGGTACGAGCAGTACTTC.

This sequence joins TRBV7-2 and TRBJ1-4; D gene unclear. The CDR3 length is 15 residues. CDR1 is SGHTA and CDR2 is FQGNSA in the germline V gene. The V gene lost 3 bases and the J gene lost 0 bases, with 8 bases spanning the gap. This chain's CDR3 is CASSLSGPTNEKLFF. Written as DNA, the CDR3 is TGTGCCAGCAGCTTGAGCGGGCCAACTAATGAAAAACTGTTTTTT.

V and J are TRBV5-1 and TRBJ2-3, with D possibly being TRBD2 (5 bases). The V end was cut by 3 bases, the J end by 6 bases, with 11 bases between. Per the germline V gene, CDR1 is SGHRS and CDR2 is YFSETQ. The CDR3 has 13 amino acids. The CDR3 protein is CASSSRTGDTQYF. The DNA for the CDR3 is TGCGCCAGCAGCTCCCGGACTGGGGATACGCAGTATTTT.

The chain recombines TRBV28 with TRBJ1-5, with D possibly matching TRBD1 (6 bases). V shed 3 bases and J shed 0 bases, with 18 bases lying between them. The CDR3 spans 18 residues. Looked up from germline, CDR1 is MDHEN and CDR2 is SYDVKM. The CDR3 coding sequence is TGTGCCAGCAGTTTCCTAGGACAGCGCTTTTATAGCAATCAGCCCCAGCATTTT. Translation: CASSFLGQRFYSNQPQHF.

This clone showed up just a few times. The CDR3 DNA sequence: TGTGCCACCAGCACGCGACAGGGGAGGTGGGAGCACAATCAGCCCCAGCATTTT. This sequence encodes CATSTRQGRWEHNQPQHF. The genes are TRBV15 and TRBJ1-5, with 8 bases matching TRBD1. This CDR3 region has 18 residues. Trimming at V came to 4 bases and at J to 3 bases, leaving 14 bases not matched to a gene. Germline CDR1 and CDR2: LNHNV and YYDKDF (reference sequence). Based on the CDR3 plus reference TRBV15 and TRBJ1-5, the full variable domain is DAMVIQNPRYQVTQFGKPVTLSCSQTLNHNVMYWYQQKSSQAPKLLFHYYDKDFNNEADTPDNFQSRRPNTSFCFLDIRSPGLGDTAMYLCATSTRQGRWEHNQPQHFGDGTRLSIL.

The chain employs TRBV19 and TRBJ2-3; TRBD2 matches 9 bases. V was clipped by 3 bases and J by 1 base; unmatched bases: 5. The germline gives CDR1 LNHDA, CDR2 SQIVND (reference sequence). This CDR3 comprises 16 residues. CDR3 region: CASSMTTSGRTDTQYF. The CDR3 DNA sequence: TGTGCCAGTAGTATGACAACTAGCGGGCGCACAGATACGCAGTATTTT.

This sequence joins TRBV29-1 and TRBJ1-5, with D perhaps matching TRBD1 (6 bases). CDR1 and CDR2 from the germline V gene are SQVTM and ANQGSEA. The CDR3 runs to 13 residues. V lost 1 base and J 4 bases, leaving 8 bases between the germline ends. CDR3 region: CSVEGTENQPQHF. In DNA form, the CDR3 reads TGCAGCGTTGAAGGGACAGAGAATCAGCCCCAGCATTTT.

This chain joins TRBV5-6 and TRBJ1-2; a weak D match, TRBD1 (6 bases). V was cut by 1 base and J by 4 bases, with 14 bases left in between. This CDR3 has 15 residues. Germline V gene sequence: CDR1 SGHDT, CDR2 YYEEEE. CDR3 nucleotide sequence: TGTGCCAGCAGCTTGTCAGGGGATTCTTTCTATGGCTACACCTTC. Translating gives CASSLSGDSFYGYTF. The variable domain in full, completed from reference TRBV5-6 and TRBJ1-2, reads DAGVTQSPTHLIKTRGQQVTLRCSPKSGHDTVSWYQQALGQGPQFIFQYYEEEERQRGNFPDRFSGHQFPNYSSELNVNALLLGDSALYLCASSLSGDSFYGYTFGSGTRLTVV.